This T cell receptor beta chain was identified during a study of metastatic and nonmetastatic thyroid tumors (dated by TCRdb to the early 2020s). Background for the entire study: Repertoires were compared across peripheral blood and tumor or nodule tissue samples from malignant and benign thyroid patients. Beyond this particular receptor, the publication reports: In both blood and tumor samples, malignant tumors were reported to have significantly higher TCR beta diversity than benign nodules.

Before undergoing thyroid surgery, none of the patients had been given any kind of treatment. Patient clinical samples collected from about 2011 to 2019 were retrospectively analysed using T-cell receptor beta sequencing. The library came from PCR. These reads were obtained on an Illumina HiSeq 4000. High-throughput sequencing was used to profile the TCR beta-chain CDR3 region of each patient. In the authors' own workflow: Drawing on CDR3 differences between clinicopathological groups, the researchers built a classifier meant to tell apart patients with distant-metastatic papillary thyroid cancer. To measure repertoire diversity the researchers used the Shannon index, while the Morisita-Horn index served to gauge how similar the tumor and blood repertoires were. TCRdb's own reprocessing of the public reads used fastp at Q25 and MiXCR and kept productive beta chains. These V and J calls derive from TCRdb rather than the authors' analysis. The sample includes fewer than 20,000 clones, with 21% observed a single time. Clones ranked in the top ten supply around 15% of the sample.

The CDR3 holds 16 amino acids from the cysteine to the phenylalanine. Only the CDR3 part of the read is kept: 48 bases, read in frame from the first base. V is cut by 6 bases and J by 1 base, and the space between the germline ends is 18 bases. Taken from the germline V gene (reference sequence), the CDR1 and CDR2 loops are SGHAT and FQDESV. There are many counts of this clone. The antigen this receptor binds is unknown. Base qualities are missing; no much larger clone stands one base away. The TCR originated in a female donor with papillary thyroid cancer or a benign thyroid nodule (not recorded which). Some clones in this sample may be carry-over from other donors' samples. Here the chain combines TRBV11-1 and TRBJ1-2; 6 matching bases give a weak D call of TRBD1. Sequencing was done on a sample of tumor tissue. The nucleotide sequence reads TGTGCCAGCAGTCGGACATTGGGGGCGTTTAACTATGGCTACACCTTC. Its protein is CASSRTLGAFNYGYTF.